Following are 23 T cell receptor beta chains from one sample sequenced in a study of early T cells in non-severe SARS-CoV-2 infection. TCRdb called the 5' RACE reads again in MiXCR, with one record for every CDR3 protein. Found here are 30,000 to 40,000 distinct CDR3 sequences, over 8.5% of them singletons; the top ten hold about 12%. The sequenced sample was whole blood. The origin of the receptors is an adult who was a healthcare worker with PCR-confirmed SARS-CoV-2 infection or an uninfected control (not recorded which).

This clonotype was counted ten times or more. The chain employs TRBV5-1 and TRBJ2-1, with D hard to call. Germline CDR1 and CDR2: SGHRS and YFSETQ. Trimming shortened V by 5 bases and J by 5 bases, and 8 bases separated the two germline ends. The CDR3 contains 12 residues. The CDR3 loop reads CASSLRDNEQFF. CDR3 nucleotides: TGCGCCAGCAGTCTCCGGGACAATGAGCAGTTCTTC. The whole variable domain, remainder taken from reference TRBV5-1 and TRBJ2-1, is KAGVTQTPRYLIKTRGQQVTLSCSPISGHRSVSWYQQTPGQGLQFLFEYFSETQRNKGNFPGRFSGRQFSNSRSEMNVSTLELGDSALYLCASSLRDNEQFFGPGTRLTVL.

This clonotype was observed at least ten times. V is TRBV27 and J is TRBJ2-5; D possibly corresponds to TRBD2 (7 bases). The CDR3 extends over 14 amino acids. Trimming removed 6 bases at V and 5 bases at J, with 16 bases between. Germline CDR1 is MNHEY and CDR2 is SMNVEV (reference sequence). The DNA of the CDR3 is TGTGCCAGCAGGGGCGGGGGCCCCGGGGAGACCCAGTACTTC. Encoded protein: CASRGGGPGETQYF.

CDR3 protein: CAISALAGSRTDTQYF. CDR3 DNA sequence: TGTGCCATCAGTGCATTAGCGGGGAGTCGGACAGATACGCAGTATTTT. The chain carries TRBV10-3 and TRBJ2-3; 8 bases align to TRBD2. Germline-derived CDR1 and CDR2 are ENHRY and SYGVKD. Germline trimming cut 4 bases from V and 3 bases from J; bases unmatched to any gene: 9. The CDR3 is 16 amino acids.

This clonotype was detected a few times. This chain links TRBV29-1 with TRBJ2-5, with 11 bases lining up with TRBD1. CDR1 is SQVTM, CDR2 ANQGSEA, per germline. This CDR3 has 15 amino acids. V dropped 2 bases and J dropped 7; count of bases not matched to a gene: 9. CDR3 DNA: TGCAGCGTTGAACCCGGGACAGGGGGTAGAGGGACCCAGTACTTC. Translated: CSVEPGTGGRGTQYF.

The chain links TRBV18 to TRBJ2-1; D might be TRBD2 (6 bases). V gave up 3 bases and J gave up 6 bases, with 12 bases separating them. This CDR3 has 14 residues. Germline CDR1 is KGHSH and CDR2 is LQKENI. CDR3 loop: CASSPGTSFNEQFF. The CDR3 DNA is TGTGCCAGCTCACCGGGAACTAGCTTCAATGAGCAGTTCTTC. The variable domain in full, with the rest retrieved from reference TRBV18 and TRBJ2-1, is NAGVMQNPRHLVRRRGQEARLRCSPMKGHSHVYWYRQLPEEGLKFMVYLQKENIIDESGMPKERFSAEFPKEGPSILRIQQVVRGDSAAYFCASSPGTSFNEQFFGPGTRLTVL.

A single count supports this clonotype. This chain joins TRBV5-1 and TRBJ2-1; 8 bases align to TRBD2. The CDR3 totals 17 residues. Germline lookup yields CDR1 SGHRS and CDR2 YFSETQ. After removal of 0 bases from V and 5 bases from J, the junction contained 10 bases not matched to a gene. This CDR3 reads CASSLGTMGTRDNEQFF. The CDR3 DNA reads as TGCGCCAGCAGCTTGGGGACAATGGGGACTAGAGACAATGAGCAGTTCTTC.

Many counts were recorded for this clonotype. The chain joins TRBV29-1 to TRBJ1-2; perhaps TRBD1 as D (6 bases). Per the germline V gene, CDR1 is SQVTM and CDR2 is ANQGSEA. The CDR3 totals 12 residues. Trimming pared 5 bases from V and 2 bases from J, leaving 9 bases between. DNA for the CDR3: TGCAGCGTTCCCAGGGGCAACTATGGCTACACCTTC. Its protein product is CSVPRGNYGYTF.

This clonotype was recorded at least ten times. The chain links TRBV7-2 to TRBJ2-7; tentative D call: TRBD2 (6 bases). This CDR3 region has 14 residues. CDR1 and CDR2 from the germline V gene are SGHTA and FQGNSA. The V end was cut by 11 bases, the J end by 2 bases, with 19 bases between. The CDR3 sequence: CAVSRRGETYEQYF. CDR3 nucleotide sequence: TGTGCCGTTTCGAGGCGGGGAGAAACCTACGAGCAGTACTTC.

V gene TRBV19 combines with J gene TRBJ1-2; weak D call: TRBD1 (5 bases). Germline V gives CDR1 LNHDA, CDR2 SQIVND (reference sequence). The CDR3 is made up of 17 amino acids. The V gene lost 0 bases and the J gene lost 4 bases, with 18 bases spanning the gap. The CDR3 DNA sequence: TGTGCCAGTAGTATAGATCTCCAGGCAGGGCGAAGCTATGGCTACACCTTC. The encoded protein is CASSIDLQAGRSYGYTF.

This clonotype was detected ten times or more. The gene calls are TRBV6-6 and TRBJ1-5; D is undetermined. From germline, CDR1 is MNHNY and CDR2 SVGAGI (reference sequence). The CDR3 is 15 residues long. Trimming stripped 2 bases from V and 3 bases from J, with 11 bases between. In DNA form, the CDR3 reads TGTGCCAGCAGTTACGCGACACTCCTCAATCAGCCCCAGCATTTT. Encoded protein: CASSYATLLNQPQHF.

This clonotype was seen many times. The chain uses TRBV29-1 and TRBJ2-2; 8 nucleotides align to TRBD1. The CDR3 loop spans 13 amino acids. Germline V gene data show CDR1 as SQVTM and CDR2 as ANQGSEA. Trimming cost V 7 bases and J 2 bases; bases outside gene matches: 3. CDR3 loop: CSGGTGNTGELFF. CDR3 sequence (DNA): TGCAGCGGGGGGACAGGAAACACCGGGGAGCTGTTTTTT.

The V and J genes are TRBV6-2 or TRBV6-3 and TRBJ2-2, with a weak D call TRBD1 (6 bases). The CDR3 is made up of 13 amino acids. The germline gives CDR1 MNHEY, CDR2 SVGEGT. Deletions cut 6 bases from V and 7 bases from J, with 12 bases between. The CDR3 spells CASSYRERGELFF. The CDR3 DNA follows: TGTGCCAGCAGCTACAGGGAGCGCGGGGAGCTGTTTTTT.

Only a few counts were recorded for this clonotype. V usage is TRBV9 and J usage is TRBJ1-5, with D possibly matching TRBD1 (5 bases). The CDR3 consists of 14 residues. With 0 bases removed from V and 1 base from J, the gap between germline ends came to 5 bases. Germline V gives CDR1 SGDLS, CDR2 YYNGEE. CDR3 bases: TGTGCCAGCAGCGTAGGGGACAGCAATCAGCCCCAGCATTTT. This sequence encodes CASSVGDSNQPQHF.

This clonotype came up many times. The rearrangement joins TRBV7-2 to TRBJ2-2, with TRBD2 as a possible D gene (5 bases). The CDR3 runs to 13 residues. Looked up from germline, CDR1 is SGHTA and CDR2 is FQGNSA. V was trimmed by 0 bases and J by 6 bases, leaving 5 bases between them. CDR3 nucleotides: TGTGCCAGCAGCTTAGCCGGGGCCGGGGAGCTGTTTTTT. It translates to CASSLAGAGELFF.

The rearrangement links TRBV29-1 to TRBJ1-1; a weak D match, TRBD1 (6 bases). The germline V gene has CDR1 SQVTM and CDR2 ANQGSEA. This CDR3 comprises 12 residues. Deletions cut 7 bases from V and 1 base from J, with 10 bases between. The CDR3: CSAGHPNTEAFF. DNA for the CDR3: TGCAGCGCGGGACACCCGAACACTGAAGCTTTCTTT.

This clonotype has ten or more counts. The chain joins TRBV6-2 or TRBV6-3 to TRBJ1-5; a possible D gene is TRBD1 (5 bases). CDR1 is MNHEY and CDR2 is SVGEGT in the germline V gene. The CDR3 has 14 amino acids. V shed 6 bases and J shed 3 bases, with 12 bases lying between them. The CDR3 sequence: CASRGEPLNQPQHF. The CDR3 coding sequence is TGTGCCAGCAGAGGGGAGCCTCTCAATCAGCCCCAGCATTTT.

This clonotype was seen many times. The rearrangement uses TRBV10-3 and TRBJ2-1; D gene unclear. V lost 0 bases to trimming and J lost 12 bases, with 6 bases between them. The germline V gene encodes CDR1 ENHRY and CDR2 SYGVKD. The CDR3 runs 11 residues. The CDR3 loop reads CAISESTGQFF. The CDR3 bases are TGTGCCATCAGTGAGTCGACGGGGCAGTTCTTC.

At least ten counts were recorded for this clonotype. The rearrangement uses TRBV5-1 and TRBJ1-2; TRBD1 matches at 8 bases. V dropped 5 bases and J dropped 6; count of bases not matched to a gene: 18. The CDR3 spans 17 residues. Per the germline V gene, CDR1 is SGHRS and CDR2 is YFSETQ. The CDR3 here is CASRQSLSGGAVNGYTF. The DNA of the CDR3 is TGCGCCAGCAGGCAATCGTTATCAGGGGGCGCCGTGAATGGCTACACCTTC.

The table lists this clonotype with many counts. The gene calls are TRBV27 and TRBJ1-4, with D perhaps TRBD1 (5 bases). V dropped 5 bases and J dropped 1 base, with 5 bases sitting between them. The CDR3 extends over 13 amino acids. CDR1 is MNHEY, CDR2 SMNVEV, per germline (reference sequence). CDR3 loop: CASSRGTNEKLFF. CDR3 DNA: TGTGCCAGCAGTAGGGGAACTAATGAAAAACTGTTTTTT. Together with reference TRBV27 and TRBJ1-4, the CDR3 gives the full variable domain: EAQVTQNPRYLITVTGKKLTVTCSQNMNHEYMSWYRQDPGLGLRQIYYSMNVEVTDKGDVPEGYKVSRKEKRNFPLILESPSPNQTSLYFCASSRGTNEKLFFGSGTQLSVL.

The chain has TRBV6-1 and TRBJ2-3, with D unclear. Germline loops: CDR1 MNHNS, CDR2 SASEGT. CDR3 length equals 13 residues. V lost 5 bases to trimming and J lost 6 bases, with 12 bases between them. DNA of the CDR3: TGTGCCAGCAGTCGTTCCCTGGGTGATACGCAGTATTTT. Protein product: CASSRSLGDTQYF.

This clonotype turned up a few times. V and J are TRBV20-1 and TRBJ1-4; TRBD1 matches 7 bases. V lost 6 bases and J lost 3; bases outside the gene matches: 4. Germline assignment: CDR1 DFQATT and CDR2 SNEGSKA (reference sequence). The CDR3 sequence is 13 residues long. CDR3 nucleotide sequence: TGCAGTGCCCCCGGACAGGCTAATGAAAAACTGTTTTTT. It specifies CSAPGQANEKLFF.

The V and J genes are TRBV20-1 and TRBJ2-4, with TRBD1 matching 7 bases. The CDR3 totals 15 residues. Germline CDR1 DFQATT, CDR2 SNEGSKA (reference sequence). Trimming took 6 bases from V and 8 from J; bases not matched to a gene: 16. In nucleotides, the CDR3 is TGCAGTGCCCCCGGGACAGAGTCCATCGGGGACATTCAGTACTTC. Amino acid sequence: CSAPGTESIGDIQYF.

The table lists this clonotype with a few counts. The chain has TRBV7-2 and TRBJ2-5; D uncertain. This CDR3 has 14 residues. Germline values: CDR1 SGHTA, CDR2 FQGNSA. Trimming shortened V by 5 bases and J by 3 bases, and 13 bases separated the two germline ends. The CDR3 here is CASSAVRSEETQYF. CDR3 DNA sequence: TGTGCCAGCAGCGCAGTTCGGTCAGAAGAGACCCAGTACTTC.